This is a list of T cell receptor beta chains from one sample in a study of beta chain features in type 1 diabetes. Generated by immunoSEQ multiplex PCR, the TCRdb table keeps only in-frame clones and is missing some. The profile shows 150,000 to 180,000 clones, under 13% of them singletons. Sequencing input: central memory CD4+ T cells from blood. Source of these receptors: a man under 40 with type 1 diabetes. The CDR3 runs from the conserved cysteine through the conserved F or W. The D gene is left open where the match is weak. Some rows have no size entry. The others give once, few or many, or a class for an expanded clone.

clone_size	j_call	v_call	d_call	cdr3_nt	cdr3_aa
NA	TRBJ2-3	TRBV28	NA	TGTGCCACCTCGGGCGGGAGCACAGATACGCAGTATTTT	CATSGGSTDTQYF
few	TRBJ1-2	TRBV5-4	NA	TGTGCCCCAGGGGCCAACAGTTTAAACTATGGCTACACCTTC	CAPGANSLNYGYTF
few	TRBJ2-6	TRBV29-1	NA	TGCAGCGTTGACACTGGGGCCAACGTCCTGACTTTC	CSVDTGANVLTF
NA	TRBJ1-5	TRBV5-6	NA	TGTGCCAGCAGCACGTGGACAGCTGATCAGCCCCAGCATTTT	CASSTWTADQPQHF
NA	TRBJ2-1	TRBV7-2	NA	TGTGCCAGCAGCTACGGAGGATCTACAGGGAATGAGCAGTTCTTC	CASSYGGSTGNEQFF
once	TRBJ1-1	TRBV2	NA	TGTGCCAGCAGTGACGGGTGGCTCGCTTTCTTT	CASSDGWLAFF
NA	TRBJ2-5	TRBV9	NA	TGTGCCAGCAGCGTCAGGGTGGGCCAAGAGACCCAGTACTTC	CASSVRVGQETQYF
few	TRBJ1-5	TRBV6-5	TRBD1	TGTGCCAGCAGCCAGGACAGGGGTAGCGGTCAGCCCCAGCATTTT	CASSQDRGSGQPQHF
NA	TRBJ1-3	TRBV15	NA	TGTGCCACCAGCAGAGATCCAGGGATTGGAAACACCATATATTTT	CATSRDPGIGNTIYF
few	TRBJ1-2	TRBV28	NA	TGTGCCAGCAGTTTTTTGGCCATGGGGGGCTATGGCTACACCTTC	CASSFLAMGGYGYTF
NA	TRBJ2-1	TRBV6-1	TRBD1	TGTGCCAGCGGGACAGTATCCAATGAGCAGTTCTTC	CASGTVSNEQFF
NA	TRBJ2-1	TRBV4-2	TRBD2	TGTGCCAGCAGTACCGCGGGAGGCCCTAGCTCCTACAATGAGCAGTTCTTC	CASSTAGGPSSYNEQFF
NA	TRBJ2-1	TRBV7-9	NA	TGTGCCAGCAGCTTAAGGGGTAACAATGAGCAGTTCTTC	CASSLRGNNEQFF
few	TRBJ2-1	TRBV18	TRBD1	TGTGCCAGCTCACCACCGGGACAGGGCCCCCATGAGCAGTTCTTC	CASSPPGQGPHEQFF
NA	TRBJ2-2	TRBV12-2	NA	TGTGCAAGTCGCTCAAGGTTGACAGGGCCCGGGGAGCTGTTTTTT	CASRSRLTGPGELFF
few	TRBJ1-3	TRBV9	NA	TGTGCCAGCCAACGAGGCACTAACTCTGGAAACACCATATATTTT	CASQRGTNSGNTIYF
NA	TRBJ2-1	TRBV28	NA	TGTGCCAGCAGTTTTATGAAGGAGAGCAAGCAGTTCTTC	CASSFMKESKQFF
NA	TRBJ2-3	TRBV7-9	NA	TGTGCCAGCAGCCTCTCAGATACGCAGTATTTT	CASSLSDTQYF
NA	TRBJ2-1	TRBV6-5	TRBD2	TGTGCCAGCAGTTACTCTCCTAGCGGGAGGAATGAGCAGTTCTTC	CASSYSPSGRNEQFF
NA	TRBJ2-5	TRBV25-1	NA	TGTGCCAGCAGTGACATCCAAGAGACCCAGTACTTC	CASSDIQETQYF
NA	TRBJ2-2	TRBV4-1	NA	TGCGCCAGCAGCGCACAGGGTTCGGGGAACACCGGGGAGCTGTTTTTT	CASSAQGSGNTGELFF
few	TRBJ1-1	TRBV6-5	NA	TGTGCCAGCAGGGACAGCTTAAGGGACACTGAAGCTTTCTTT	CASRDSLRDTEAFF
NA	TRBJ2-7	TRBV7-9	NA	TGTGCCAGCAGCTTTTCCGGCGGAGAGCAGTACTTC	CASSFSGGEQYF
NA	TRBJ1-1	TRBV30	TRBD1	TGTGCCTGCCCCCGGGACAGGGGGGACACTGAAGCTTTCTTT	CACPRDRGDTEAFF
NA	TRBJ2-3	TRBV4-1	TRBD1	TGCGCCAGCAGCCCGGACAGGGTGGTAGATACGCAGTATTTT	CASSPDRVVDTQYF
NA	TRBJ2-1	TRBV11-2	NA	TGTGCCAGCAGCTTAGCAGCGACGACCGCTGAGCAGTTCTTC	CASSLAATTAEQFF
few	TRBJ2-1	TRBV7-2	NA	TGTGCCAGCAGCTCAGGTGGGGAGCAGTTCTTC	CASSSGGEQFF
few	TRBJ1-3	TRBV30	TRBD1	TGTGCCTGTAGCCCCACAGGGGTCGGAAACACCATATATTTT	CACSPTGVGNTIYF
few	TRBJ2-1	TRBV5-1	TRBD2	TGCGCCAGCAGCCCGACTAGCGTGACCTACAATGAGCAGTTCTTC	CASSPTSVTYNEQFF
NA	TRBJ2-7	TRBV9	TRBD1	TGTGCCAGCAGCGAGGTCCCGGGACAGGGGGCGCAGCAGTACTTC	CASSEVPGQGAQQYF
NA	TRBJ2-5	TRBV7-9	TRBD1	TGTGCCAGCAGCGCCGGACAGGGGCGCAGGGAGACCCAGTACTTC	CASSAGQGRRETQYF
few	TRBJ2-2	TRBV7-9	TRBD2	TGTGCCAGCAGCCGGGACTACTCAGCCGGGGAGCTGTTTTTT	CASSRDYSAGELFF
NA	TRBJ1-5	TRBV15	TRBD1	TGTGCCACCAGCCCTCGGACAGGTTCCGGATTTAGCAATCAGCCCCAGCATTTT	CATSPRTGSGFSNQPQHF
NA	TRBJ1-5	TRBV15	TRBD1	TGTGCCACCAGCAGAGATTTCGGGACAGGGGATAGCAATCAGCCCCAGCATTTT	CATSRDFGTGDSNQPQHF
few	TRBJ2-3	TRBV5-1	TRBD1	TGCGCCAGCAGCGACAGGGTGGCGGATACGCAGTATTTT	CASSDRVADTQYF
NA	TRBJ2-1	TRBV5-4	TRBD2	TGTGCCAGCAGCTTTCTAGCGGGAGGTGAGCAGTTCTTC	CASSFLAGGEQFF
NA	TRBJ1-1	TRBV5-1	NA	TGCGCCAGCAGCTTAGGTAGCGGTTGGGGAGCTTTCTTT	CASSLGSGWGAFF
many	TRBJ2-3	TRBV4-3	NA	TGCGCCAGCAGCCAGGGAGCAGTATCGGATACGCAGTATTTT	CASSQGAVSDTQYF
few	TRBJ1-1	TRBV25-1	NA	TGTGCCAGCAGTGAATCTTCAGGGAACACTGAAGCTTTCTTT	CASSESSGNTEAFF
NA	TRBJ2-1	TRBV11-2	NA	TGTGCCAGCAGTTTGGGGCCGAGCGCTTCCTACAATGAGCAGTTCTTC	CASSLGPSASYNEQFF
NA	TRBJ1-2	TRBV6-5	NA	TGTGCCAGCAATGGAGATAACTATGGCTACACCTTC	CASNGDNYGYTF
few	TRBJ1-5	TRBV10-3	NA	TGTGCCATCACAGACACGATCAATCAGCCCCAGCATTTT	CAITDTINQPQHF
few	TRBJ2-1	TRBV11-2	NA	TGTGCCAGCAGGGCAATAGGGGGCAATGAGCAGTTCTTC	CASRAIGGNEQFF
few	TRBJ1-2	TRBV10-3	TRBD1	TGTGCCATCAGTCAGCAGGGGGTTAGTGGCTACACCTTC	CAISQQGVSGYTF
few	TRBJ2-5	TRBV2	TRBD2	TGTGCTGGAGGGAGGGCGGAGGAGACCCAGTACTTC	CAGGRAEETQYF
few	TRBJ2-2	TRBV2	TRBD2	TGTGCCTCTCGGCGGGAGTTCGCCGGGGAGCTGTTTTTT	CASRREFAGELFF
NA	TRBJ2-1	TRBV20-1	NA	TGCAGTGCCGAAGCGGAAAAGCAGTTCTTC	CSAEAEKQFF
few	TRBJ2-5	TRBV5-1	NA	TGCGCCAGCAGCTTGGTCGGGGACCAAGAGACCCAGTACTTC	CASSLVGDQETQYF
many	TRBJ2-7	TRBV2	TRBD1	TGTGCCAGTGGACAGGGGTATGGTTACGAGCAGTACTTC	CASGQGYGYEQYF
NA	TRBJ2-3	TRBV7-3	TRBD2	TGTGCCAGCAGCTTAGCGGGAGCAGGGGATACGCAGTATTTT	CASSLAGAGDTQYF